This entry lists 10 T cell receptor beta chains sequenced from one sample in a study of blood T cell repertoires in COVID-19. Here immunoSEQ multiplex PCR was the method, and the copy in TCRdb shows in-frame clones only, minus some. The repertoire has around 200,000 clones, roughly 80% of them found once; the top ten carry around 5.4%. Sequenced: peripheral blood. These TCRs come from a human donor in a cohort sampled during active COVID-19.

The J gene is TRBJ1-4, the V gene TRBV19; 10 bases are shared with TRBD1. V lost 4 bases, J lost 2 bases, and 7 bases stayed unmatched. The CDR3 contains 17 residues. The V gene's germline CDR1 is LNHDA and CDR2 SQIVND (reference sequence). The CDR3 protein is CASSTRTGGTTNEKLFF. CDR3 nucleotides: TGTGCCAGTAGTACGCGGACAGGGGGGACGACTAATGAAAAACTGTTTTTT.

CDR3 loop: CASSLGTGGRGYTF. The CDR3 DNA reads TGTGCCAGCAGTCTTGGGACAGGGGGGCGTGGCTACACCTTC. The rearrangement uses TRBV6-5 and TRBJ1-2, with 11 bases matching TRBD1. The CDR3 loop spans 14 amino acids. V dropped 5 bases and J dropped 7; count of bases not matched to a gene: 6. Germline assignment: CDR1 MNHEY and CDR2 SVGAGI.

Only one count was recorded for this clone. The genes are TRBV7-9 and TRBJ1-2; 11 bases map to TRBD1. CDR1 SEHNR and CDR2 FQNEAQ come from the germline V gene (reference sequence). The CDR3 extends over 15 amino acids. Trimming took 1 base from V and 7 from J; bases not matched to a gene: 5. CDR3 protein: CASSLGDRGSSGYTF. The CDR3 region has the DNA TGTGCCAGCAGCTTAGGGGACAGGGGGTCGAGTGGCTACACCTTC.

J is TRBJ1-4 and V is TRBV6-6; D possibly corresponds to TRBD1 (6 bases). Germline values: CDR1 MNHNY, CDR2 SVGAGI (reference sequence). The V and J ends lost 6 bases and 6 bases respectively, with 11 bases between them. This CDR3 is built from 13 residues. The CDR3 DNA sequence: TGTGCCAGCAGGGGCGGGGGGCATGAAAAACTGTTTTTT. It translates to CASRGGGHEKLFF.

The rearrangement joins TRBV19 to TRBJ2-1, with a tentative D call TRBD2 (7 bases). CDR3 length equals 15 residues. V lost 7 bases, J lost 6 bases, and 19 bases lay in between. Germline CDR1 is LNHDA and CDR2 is SQIVND (reference sequence). CDR3 sequence reads: CASNSGSGTINEQFF. The DNA of the CDR3 is TGTGCCAGTAACTCGGGGAGCGGGACAATCAATGAGCAGTTCTTC.

The chain couples TRBV27 to TRBJ1-3, with D maybe TRBD1 (5 bases). The CDR3 covers 14 residues. Trimming removed 2 bases at V and 2 bases at J, with 7 bases between. CDR1 and CDR2 from the germline V gene are MNHEY and SMNVEV (reference sequence). The CDR3 here is CASSLRGAGNTIYF. CDR3 sequence (DNA): TGTGCCAGCAGTTTACGGGGGGCTGGAAACACCATATATTTT.

The rearrangement uses TRBV23-1 and TRBJ2-1; the match to TRBD2 covers 10 bases. TRBV23-1 is reported as an ORF; its role is uncertain. V dropped 3 bases and J dropped 1; count of bases not matched to a gene: 3. The CDR3 is 16 residues long. CDR3 sequence (DNA): TGCGCCAGCAGTCACAGCGGGAGGGCGTCCTACAATGAGCAGTTCTTC. Translating it yields CASSHSGRASYNEQFF.

The sample holds one count of this clone. The V gene is TRBV3-1 (or the pseudogene TRBV3-2), the J gene TRBJ1-2, with 7 bases identical to TRBD1. Germline trimming cut 6 bases from V and 4 bases from J; bases unmatched to any gene: 8. The CDR3 is 14 amino acids. Germline CDR1 and CDR2: LGHDT and YNNKEL (reference sequence). CDR3 in DNA: TGTGCCAGCAGATGGGAGGACAGGCCCTATGGCTACACCTTC. Its translation is CASRWEDRPYGYTF.

This chain joins TRBV21-1 and TRBJ2-6; TRBD2 is the table's D call, not checked against the DNA. TRBV21-1 is tagged as a pseudogene. The CDR3 is made up of 16 amino acids. CDR3 bases: TGTGCCAGCAGCAAAGCGGAGAGCTCTGGGGCCAACGTCCTGACTTTC. The encoded protein is CASSKAESSGANVLTF.

This sequence joins TRBV13 and TRBJ2-7; no clear D. Germline lookup yields CDR1 PRHDT and CDR2 FYEKMQ (reference sequence). This CDR3 spans 13 amino acids. Trimming left V 2 bases short and J 5 bases short, with 10 bases between. Here the CDR3 reads CASSLTSNHEQYF. In DNA form, the CDR3 reads TGTGCCAGCAGCTTAACTTCCAACCACGAGCAGTACTTC.